The next 24 T cell receptor beta chains were all read from a single sample in a study of PD-L1 blockade in urothelial cancer. Time point of the sample: pretreatment peripheral blood. Data came from immunoSEQ multiplex PCR; TCRdb stores just in-frame clones and leaves some out. The data hold about 70,000 clones, with almost 90% observed a single time. The material was PBMCs, obtained around atezolizumab (anti-PD-L1) treatment. Every receptor here comes from a man between 65 and 85 years old with urothelial cancer.

CDR3 nucleotide sequence: TGTGCCAGCAGAGAAACGACAGGGGCGATATACGAGCAGTACTTC. This codes for CASRETTGAIYEQYF. The chain has TRBV28 and TRBJ2-7, with 8 positions matching TRBD1. The trim removed 6 bases at V and 4 bases at J, leaving 11 bases unmatched. CDR1 and CDR2 from the germline V gene are MDHEN and SYDVKM. The CDR3 spans 15 residues.

The chain combines TRBV5-1 with TRBJ1-1, with 8 bases lining up with TRBD1. There are 15 residues in the CDR3. From germline, CDR1 is SGHRS and CDR2 YFSETQ. The V and J ends lost 3 bases and 2 bases, in that order; junction bases with no gene match: 6. The CDR3 bases are TGCGCCAGCAGCTCCAGGACAGGGCGTAACACTGAAGCTTTCTTT. Encoded protein: CASSSRTGRNTEAFF.

The chain has TRBV9 and TRBJ2-7; 11 bases agree with TRBD2. V was clipped by 0 bases and J by 5 bases; unmatched bases: 4. From germline, CDR1 is SGDLS and CDR2 YYNGEE. The CDR3 runs to 15 residues. CDR3 in amino acids: CASSVGLAGNHEQYF. The DNA for the CDR3 is TGTGCCAGCAGCGTAGGACTAGCGGGAAACCACGAGCAGTACTTC.

The rearrangement uses TRBV11-2 and TRBJ2-7; D possibly corresponds to TRBD2 (7 bases). The CDR3 is 14 residues long. Germline values: CDR1 SGHAT, CDR2 FQNNGV. With 6 bases removed from V and 2 bases from J, the gap between germline ends came to 14 bases. As DNA, the CDR3 is TGTGCCAGCAGAGCTCTGCGGGGGCCCTACGAGCAGTACTTC. Protein sequence: CASRALRGPYEQYF.

A few counts support this clone. This chain joins TRBV19 and TRBJ2-7, with 8 bases lining up with TRBD1. CDR1 is LNHDA, CDR2 SQIVND, per germline (reference sequence). The CDR3 sequence is 14 residues long. V lost 6 bases and J lost 6; bases outside the gene matches: 10. As DNA, the CDR3 is TGTGCCAGTAGAGATACAGGGGGAGTCTCCGAGCAGTACTTC. It yields the protein CASRDTGGVSEQYF.

The CDR3 DNA sequence: TGTGCCTCAAAGCGGGGTATCGACACAGATACGCAGTATTTT. Protein: CASKRGIDTDTQYF. The chain joins TRBV10-3 to TRBJ2-3, with 7 bases lining up with TRBD2. V shed 11 bases and J 2 bases; nucleotides not matched to a gene: 10. Germline CDR1 and CDR2: ENHRY and SYGVKD. The CDR3 sequence is 14 residues long.

The chain carries TRBV4-2 and TRBJ2-2; TRBD2 matches 10 bases. The length of the CDR3 is 16 residues. CDR1 and CDR2 (germline): LGHNA, YNFKEQ. The junction had 8 bases not matched to a gene; V was cut back by 4 bases and J by 6 bases. CDR3 DNA: TGTGCCAGCAGCCCTTCAGCGGGAGGGGAGCCCGGGGAGCTGTTTTTT. Protein product: CASSPSAGGEPGELFF.

The genes are TRBV9 and TRBJ2-7; D not certain. Trimming took 4 bases from V and 0 from J, leaving 17 bases between them. There are 16 residues in the CDR3. The germline V gene encodes CDR1 SGDLS and CDR2 YYNGEE. CDR3 DNA sequence: TGTGCCAGCAGCCCCCCCCCTTGCGCGAGCTCCTACGAGCAGTACTTC. Residues: CASSPPPCASSYEQYF. Full variable domain (outside the CDR3, taken from reference TRBV9 and TRBJ2-7): DSGVTQTPKHLITATGQRVTLRCSPRSGDLSVYWYQQSLDQGLQFLIQYYNGEERAKGNILERFSAQQFPDLHSELNLSSLELGDSALYFCASSPPPCASSYEQYFGPGTRLTVT.

The chain uses TRBV19 and TRBJ1-4; TRBD1 matches at 10 bases. V lost 7 bases and J lost 8; bases outside the gene matches: 4. Per the germline V gene, CDR1 is LNHDA and CDR2 is SQIVND (reference sequence). The CDR3 covers 13 residues. CDR3: CASKGQGEEKLFF. CDR3 nucleotide sequence: TGTGCCAGTAAAGGACAGGGGGAGGAAAAACTGTTTTTT. Filled out from reference TRBV19 and TRBJ1-4, the complete variable domain reads DGGITQSPKYLFRKEGQNVTLSCEQNLNHDAMYWYRQDPGQGLRLIYYSQIVNDFQKGDIAEGYSVSREKKESFPLTVTSAQKNPTAFYLCASKGQGEEKLFFGSGTQLSVL.

V is TRBV19 and J is TRBJ1-5; D is possibly TRBD1 (5 bases). CDR3 length equals 16 residues. Germline V gene sequence: CDR1 LNHDA, CDR2 SQIVND (reference sequence). V was trimmed by 3 bases and J by 2 bases, leaving 14 bases between them. CDR3 in DNA: TGTGCCAGTAGTATCCAGGGATCCTTGGGCAATCAGCCCCAGCATTTT. Translated: CASSIQGSLGNQPQHF.

The chain combines TRBV5-4 with TRBJ2-3; 11 bases agree with TRBD2. Trimming at V came to 4 bases and at J to 3 bases, leaving 4 bases not matched to a gene. The CDR3 consists of 15 residues. Germline loops: CDR1 SGHNT, CDR2 YYREEE (reference sequence). For the CDR3, the DNA is TGTGCCAGCAGCCCCGGGACTAGCGGAACAGATACGCAGTATTTT. Translation: CASSPGTSGTDTQYF.

V usage is TRBV27 and J usage is TRBJ1-1, with a tentative D call TRBD1 (6 bases). CDR3 length: 13 amino acids. V was clipped by 6 bases and J by 1 base, with 9 bases between them. Germline V CDR1 and CDR2: MNHEY, SMNVEV (reference sequence). This CDR3 is CASRTGTNTEAFF. The CDR3 DNA reads TGTGCCAGCAGGACAGGAACGAACACTGAAGCTTTCTTT.

The gene calls are TRBV19 and TRBJ1-5; 9 positions agree with TRBD1. This CDR3 contains 18 residues. Germline values: CDR1 LNHDA, CDR2 SQIVND (reference sequence). Trimming cost V 5 bases and J 0 bases; bases outside gene matches: 11. CDR3: CASSGPTGGLYSNQPQHF. The CDR3 coding sequence is TGTGCCAGTAGTGGCCCTACAGGGGGCCTATATAGCAATCAGCCCCAGCATTTT.

The chain is built from TRBV6-6 and TRBJ2-1; 8 bases agree with TRBD2. CDR3 length: 14 residues. Germline values: CDR1 MNHNY, CDR2 SVGAGI (reference sequence). The junction had 7 bases not matched to a gene; V was cut back by 6 bases and J by 6 bases. This CDR3 is CASRISGISNEQFF. In nucleotides, the CDR3 is TGTGCCAGCAGGATTAGCGGGATAAGCAATGAGCAGTTCTTC.

The gene calls are TRBV5-4 and TRBJ2-5; the match to TRBD1 covers 7 bases. The CDR3 is 16 amino acids. Per germline, CDR1 SGHNT and CDR2 YYREEE (reference sequence). J lost 0 bases, V lost 4 bases, and 9 bases had no gene match. This CDR3 reads CASSPGQSLYQETQYF. The CDR3 DNA is TGTGCCAGCAGCCCGGGACAGAGCTTGTACCAAGAGACCCAGTACTTC.

This clone turned up a few times. The chain has TRBV18 and TRBJ2-4, with D possibly matching TRBD2 (6 bases). V was pared by 5 bases and J by 2 bases, with 10 bases between. This CDR3 contains 14 residues. Germline V lookup: CDR1 KGHSH, CDR2 LQKENI. The CDR3 loop is CASSTGGTKNIQYF. CDR3 sequence (DNA): TGTGCCAGCTCAACGGGCGGGACCAAAAACATTCAGTACTTC.

The CDR3 is CAWSTRSRDYNEQFF. The CDR3 DNA reads TGTGCCTGGAGTACCAGGTCCAGAGACTACAATGAGCAGTTCTTC. The chain has TRBV30 and TRBJ2-1; D is unclear. This CDR3 is 15 amino acids long. CDR1 and CDR2 (germline): GTSNPN, SVGIG (reference sequence). With 2 bases removed from V and 3 bases from J, the gap between germline ends came to 14 bases.

The rearrangement joins TRBV30 to TRBJ2-1; the D gene is possibly TRBD1 (5 bases). The CDR3 loop spans 13 amino acids. Germline CDR1 and CDR2: GTSNPN and SVGIG (reference sequence). V gave up 0 bases and J gave up 4 bases, with 7 bases separating them. The CDR3 protein is CAWSVGAYNEQFF. In DNA form, the CDR3 reads TGTGCCTGGAGTGTAGGGGCTTACAATGAGCAGTTCTTC.

The chain employs TRBV6-1 and TRBJ2-1; 10 positions match TRBD2. Germline assignment: CDR1 MNHNS and CDR2 SASEGT. After removal of 4 bases from V and 0 bases from J, the junction contained 0 bases not matched to a gene. The CDR3 covers 15 residues. CDR3 bases: TGTGCCAGCAGTGGGACTAGCGGCTCCTACAATGAGCAGTTCTTC. Translated, it gives CASSGTSGSYNEQFF.

The gene calls are TRBV7-9 and TRBJ2-4; tentatively, D is TRBD2 (5 bases). This CDR3 is built from 14 residues. Trimming cost V 2 bases and J 6 bases, with 11 bases left between them. Germline CDR1 is SEHNR and CDR2 is FQNEAQ (reference sequence). The CDR3: CASSLKGSGNIQYF. In DNA form, the CDR3 reads TGTGCCAGCAGCTTAAAAGGGAGTGGAAACATTCAGTACTTC.

This chain links TRBV6-1 with TRBJ2-2; 12 nucleotides align to TRBD2. Unmatched junction bases numbered 10, after V lost 11 bases and J lost 6 bases. Germline V gene lookup returns CDR1 MNHNS and CDR2 SASEGT. The CDR3 consists of 15 residues. The CDR3 protein is CAEQGLAGGAGELFF. The CDR3 nucleotides are TGTGCCGAGCAGGGGCTAGCGGGAGGGGCCGGGGAGCTGTTTTTT.

The V and J genes are TRBV19 and TRBJ1-4; 7 bases are a match to TRBD1. V dropped 3 bases and J dropped 8; count of bases not matched to a gene: 6. There are 14 residues in the CDR3. Germline CDR1 and CDR2: LNHDA and SQIVND (reference sequence). The CDR3: CASSIDRANEKLFF. CDR3 DNA sequence: TGTGCCAGTAGTATCGACAGGGCCAACGAAAAACTGTTTTTT.

This chain links TRBV6-1 with TRBJ2-7; perhaps TRBD2 as D (5 bases). The CDR3 extends over 13 amino acids. Germline CDR1 MNHNS, CDR2 SASEGT. V lost 7 bases to trimming and J lost 4 bases, with 14 bases between them. The CDR3 loop is CASTRETKYEQYF. The CDR3 DNA sequence: TGTGCCAGCACGAGGGAGACTAAGTACGAGCAGTACTTC.

The V gene is TRBV27, the J gene TRBJ1-4, with 9 bases aligning to TRBD1. The CDR3 covers 17 residues. V was pared by 6 bases and J by 0 bases, with 8 bases of the junction left unmatched. CDR1 and CDR2 from the germline V gene are MNHEY and SMNVEV (reference sequence). The CDR3 is CASRHMGQGTTNEKLFF. The CDR3 nucleotides are TGTGCCAGCAGGCACATGGGACAGGGAACAACTAATGAAAAACTGTTTTTT.